The present entry profiles one TCR beta chain with its context. This table comes from immunoSEQ multiplex PCR, and its TCRdb copy is limited to in-frame clones, with some not included. Of about 690,000 clones in the sample, about 92% were seen once. Looked up from germline, CDR1 is DFQATT and CDR2 is SNEGSKA (reference sequence). Deletions cut 0 bases from V and 7 bases from J, with 7 bases between. The CDR3 spans 11 residues. This entry comes from a study of shared clonotypes between healthy human individuals. The clonotype was recovered from a man between 18 and 29 years old in good health. Some clones in this sample may be carry-over from other donors' samples. The rearrangement joins TRBV20-1 to TRBJ2-7, with unresolved D. Sequenced sample: memory CD8+ T cells from PBMCs. Subset described: CD45RO+ cells pooled with CCR7-negative TemRA cells. The CDR3 DNA is TGCAGTGCTAGAGACTCGTGGGAGCAGTACTTC. Amino acid sequence: CSARDSWEQYF.